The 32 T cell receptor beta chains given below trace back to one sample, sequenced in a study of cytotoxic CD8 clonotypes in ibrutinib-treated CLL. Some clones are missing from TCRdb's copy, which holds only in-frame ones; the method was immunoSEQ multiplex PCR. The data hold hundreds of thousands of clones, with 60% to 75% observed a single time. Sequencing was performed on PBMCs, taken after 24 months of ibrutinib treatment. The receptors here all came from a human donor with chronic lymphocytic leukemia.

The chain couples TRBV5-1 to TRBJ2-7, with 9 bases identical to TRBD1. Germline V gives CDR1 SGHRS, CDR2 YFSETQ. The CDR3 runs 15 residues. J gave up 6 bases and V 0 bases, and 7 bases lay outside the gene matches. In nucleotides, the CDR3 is TGCGCCAGCAGCTTGGACGGGACAGGGACTTCCGAGCAGTACTTC. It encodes CASSLDGTGTSEQYF.

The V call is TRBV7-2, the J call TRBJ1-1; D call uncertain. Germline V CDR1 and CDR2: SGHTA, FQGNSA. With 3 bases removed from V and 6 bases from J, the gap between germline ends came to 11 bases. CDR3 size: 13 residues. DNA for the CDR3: TGTGCCAGCAGCTTCGTAAGGAGTTCTGAAGCTTTCTTT. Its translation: CASSFVRSSEAFF.

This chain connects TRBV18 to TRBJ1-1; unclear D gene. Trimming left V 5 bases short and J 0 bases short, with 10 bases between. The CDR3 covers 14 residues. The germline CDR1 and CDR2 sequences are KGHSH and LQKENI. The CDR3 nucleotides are TGTGCCAGCTCATACACAGAGATGAACACTGAAGCTTTCTTT. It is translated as CASSYTEMNTEAFF.

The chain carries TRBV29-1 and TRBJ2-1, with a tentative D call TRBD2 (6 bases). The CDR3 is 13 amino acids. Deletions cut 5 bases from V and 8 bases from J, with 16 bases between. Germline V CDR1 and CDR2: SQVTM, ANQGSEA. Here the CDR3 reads CSVFGSARDEQFF. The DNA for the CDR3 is TGCAGCGTTTTCGGGAGCGCCAGGGATGAGCAGTTCTTC.

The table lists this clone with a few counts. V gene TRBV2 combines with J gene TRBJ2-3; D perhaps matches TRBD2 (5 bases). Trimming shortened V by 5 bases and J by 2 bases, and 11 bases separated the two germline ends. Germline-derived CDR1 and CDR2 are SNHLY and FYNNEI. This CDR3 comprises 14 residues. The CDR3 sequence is CASSRADNTDTQYF. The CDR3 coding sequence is TGTGCCAGCAGTCGAGCGGATAACACAGATACGCAGTATTTT.

Here the CDR3 reads CASSLASGAGDYGYTF. The CDR3 coding sequence is TGTGCCAGCAGCTTGGCGAGCGGGGCTGGCGACTATGGCTACACCTTC. The V and J genes are TRBV5-5 and TRBJ1-2, with a tentative D call TRBD1 (5 bases). Germline V gene data show CDR1 as SGHKS and CDR2 as YYEKEE (reference sequence). V lost 0 bases, J lost 3 bases, and 15 bases lay in between. The CDR3 contains 16 residues.

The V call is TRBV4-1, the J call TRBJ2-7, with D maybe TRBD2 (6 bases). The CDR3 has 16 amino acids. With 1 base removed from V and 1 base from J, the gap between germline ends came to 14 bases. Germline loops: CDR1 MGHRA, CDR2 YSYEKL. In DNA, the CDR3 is TGCGCCAGCAGCCAAGTGATGCGGGGATTTTCCTACGAGCAGTACTTC. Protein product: CASSQVMRGFSYEQYF.

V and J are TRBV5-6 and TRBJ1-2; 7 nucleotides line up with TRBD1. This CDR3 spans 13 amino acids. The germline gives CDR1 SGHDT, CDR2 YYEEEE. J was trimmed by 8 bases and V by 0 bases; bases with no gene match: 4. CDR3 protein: CASSLADRSGYTF. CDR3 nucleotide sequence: TGTGCCAGCAGCTTGGCGGACAGGTCAGGCTACACCTTC.

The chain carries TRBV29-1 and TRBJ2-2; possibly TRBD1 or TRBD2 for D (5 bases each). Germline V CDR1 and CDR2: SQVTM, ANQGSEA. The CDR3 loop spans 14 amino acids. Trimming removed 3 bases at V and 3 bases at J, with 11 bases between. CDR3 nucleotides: TGCAGCGTTGATGAGGGACCAGACACCGGGGAGCTGTTTTTT. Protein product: CSVDEGPDTGELFF.

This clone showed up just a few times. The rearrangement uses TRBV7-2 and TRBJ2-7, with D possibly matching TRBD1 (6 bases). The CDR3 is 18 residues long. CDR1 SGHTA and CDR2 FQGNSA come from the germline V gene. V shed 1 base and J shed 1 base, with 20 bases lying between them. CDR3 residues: CASSLVGVDRAASYEQYF. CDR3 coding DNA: TGTGCCAGCAGCTTAGTAGGAGTGGACAGAGCAGCATCCTACGAGCAGTACTTC.

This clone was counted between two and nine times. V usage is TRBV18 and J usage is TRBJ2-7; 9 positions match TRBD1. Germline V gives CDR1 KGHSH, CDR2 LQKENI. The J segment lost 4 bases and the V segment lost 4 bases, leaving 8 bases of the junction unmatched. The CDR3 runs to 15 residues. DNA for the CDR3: TGTGCCAGCTCACTTCCGGGACAGGGAGATTACGAGCAGTACTTC. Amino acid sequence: CASSLPGQGDYEQYF.

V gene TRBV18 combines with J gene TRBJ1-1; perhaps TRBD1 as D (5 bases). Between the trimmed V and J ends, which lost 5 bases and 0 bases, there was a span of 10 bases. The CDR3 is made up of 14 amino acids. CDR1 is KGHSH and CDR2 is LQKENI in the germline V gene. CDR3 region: CASSETVMNTEAFF. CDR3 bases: TGTGCCAGCTCAGAGACAGTTATGAACACTGAAGCTTTCTTT.

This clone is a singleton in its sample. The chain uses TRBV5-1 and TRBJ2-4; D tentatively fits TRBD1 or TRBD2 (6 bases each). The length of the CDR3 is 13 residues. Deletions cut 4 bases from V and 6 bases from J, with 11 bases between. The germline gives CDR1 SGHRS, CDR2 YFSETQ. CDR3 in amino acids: CASSPGAGNIQYF. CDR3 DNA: TGCGCCAGCAGCCCGGGGGCCGGAAACATTCAGTACTTC. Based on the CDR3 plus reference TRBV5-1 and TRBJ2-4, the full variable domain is KAGVTQTPRYLIKTRGQQVTLSCSPISGHRSVSWYQQTPGQGLQFLFEYFSETQRNKGNFPGRFSGRQFSNSRSEMNVSTLELGDSALYLCASSPGAGNIQYFGAGTRLSVL.

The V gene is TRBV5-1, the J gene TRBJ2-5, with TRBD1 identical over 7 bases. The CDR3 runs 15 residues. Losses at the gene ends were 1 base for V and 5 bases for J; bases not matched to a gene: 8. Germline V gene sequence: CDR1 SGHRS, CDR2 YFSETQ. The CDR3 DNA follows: TGCGCCAGCAGCTTGTTAGGACAGGTGGGGGAGACCCAGTACTTC. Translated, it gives CASSLLGQVGETQYF.

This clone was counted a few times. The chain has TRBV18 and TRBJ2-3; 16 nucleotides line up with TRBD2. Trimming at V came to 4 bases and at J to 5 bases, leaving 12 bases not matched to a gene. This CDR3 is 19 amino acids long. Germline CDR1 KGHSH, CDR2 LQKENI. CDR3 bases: TGTGCCAGCTCACTACCCGGGACTAGCGGGAGGGCCTGGAGAGATACGCAGTATTTT. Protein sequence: CASSLPGTSGRAWRDTQYF.

This CDR3 is CASSLAWGANVLTF. The CDR3 DNA reads as TGCGCCAGCAGCCTTGCCTGGGGGGCCAACGTCCTGACTTTC. This chain uses TRBV5-1 with TRBJ2-6; no definite D call. The CDR3 consists of 14 residues. V lost 4 bases and J lost 4, with 9 bases in between. CDR1 and CDR2 from the germline V gene are SGHRS and YFSETQ.

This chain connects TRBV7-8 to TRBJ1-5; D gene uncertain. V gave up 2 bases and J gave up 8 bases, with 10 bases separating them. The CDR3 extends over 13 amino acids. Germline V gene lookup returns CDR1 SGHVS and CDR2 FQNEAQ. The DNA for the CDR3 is TGTGCCAGCAGCTTATTAGACCTCAAGCCCCAGCATTTT. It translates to CASSLLDLKPQHF.

The CDR3 region has the DNA TGTGCCAGCAGTACTCCCTACGAGCAGTACTTC. This codes for CASSTPYEQYF. The V and J genes are TRBV27 and TRBJ2-7; D ambiguous. V gave up 5 bases and J gave up 2 bases, with 4 bases separating them. The CDR3 is 11 residues long. Per the germline V gene, CDR1 is MNHEY and CDR2 is SMNVEV (reference sequence).

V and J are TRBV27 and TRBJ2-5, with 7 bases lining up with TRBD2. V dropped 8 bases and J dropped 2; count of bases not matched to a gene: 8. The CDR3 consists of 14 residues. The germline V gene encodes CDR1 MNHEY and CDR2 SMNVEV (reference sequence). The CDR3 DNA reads TGTGCCAGCGGTCTCCTAGCGGTACAAGAGACCCAGTACTTC. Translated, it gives CASGLLAVQETQYF.

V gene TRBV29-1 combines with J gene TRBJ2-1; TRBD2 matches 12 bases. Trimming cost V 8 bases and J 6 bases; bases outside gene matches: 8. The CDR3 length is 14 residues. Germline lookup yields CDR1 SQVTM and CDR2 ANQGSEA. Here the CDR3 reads CSFGLAGPFNEQFF. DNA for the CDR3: TGCAGCTTCGGACTAGCGGGGCCCTTCAATGAGCAGTTCTTC.

The CDR3 protein is CSVEGDRGIDEQYF. The CDR3 region has the DNA TGCAGCGTTGAAGGGGACAGGGGGATCGACGAGCAGTACTTC. The chain employs TRBV29-1 and TRBJ2-7; 11 bases align to TRBD1. With V trimmed by 1 base and J by 5 bases, 4 bases remained unmatched. CDR1 is SQVTM and CDR2 is ANQGSEA in the germline V gene. This CDR3 has 14 amino acids.

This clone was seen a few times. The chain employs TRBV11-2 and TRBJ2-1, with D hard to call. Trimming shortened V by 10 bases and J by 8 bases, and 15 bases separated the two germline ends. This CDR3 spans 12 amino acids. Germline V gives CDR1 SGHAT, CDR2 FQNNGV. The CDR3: CATTAAKDEQFF. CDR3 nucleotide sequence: TGTGCCACCACCGCGGCAAAAGATGAGCAGTTCTTC.

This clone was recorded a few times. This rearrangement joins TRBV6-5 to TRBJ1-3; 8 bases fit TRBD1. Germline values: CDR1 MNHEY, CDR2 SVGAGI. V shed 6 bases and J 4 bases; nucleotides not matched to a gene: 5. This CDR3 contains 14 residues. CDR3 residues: CASRGTGAGNTIYF. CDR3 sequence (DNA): TGTGCCAGCAGGGGGACAGGAGCCGGAAACACCATATATTTT.

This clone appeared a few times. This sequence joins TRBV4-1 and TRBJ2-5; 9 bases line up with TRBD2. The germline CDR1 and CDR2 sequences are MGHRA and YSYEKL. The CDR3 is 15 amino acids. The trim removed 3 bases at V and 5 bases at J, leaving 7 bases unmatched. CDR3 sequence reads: CASSHDPSGRETQYF. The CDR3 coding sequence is TGCGCCAGCAGCCATGATCCAAGCGGGAGGGAGACCCAGTACTTC.

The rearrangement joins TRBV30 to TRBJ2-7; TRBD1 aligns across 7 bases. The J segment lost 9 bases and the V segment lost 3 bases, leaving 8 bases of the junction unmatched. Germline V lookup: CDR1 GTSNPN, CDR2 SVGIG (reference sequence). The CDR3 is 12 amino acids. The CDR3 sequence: CAWRGQPRGQYF. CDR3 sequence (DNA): TGTGCCTGGAGGGGACAGCCAAGGGGGCAGTACTTC.

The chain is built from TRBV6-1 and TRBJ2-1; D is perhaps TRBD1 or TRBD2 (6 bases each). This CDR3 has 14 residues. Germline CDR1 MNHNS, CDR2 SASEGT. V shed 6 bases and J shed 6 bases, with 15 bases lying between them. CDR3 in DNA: TGTGCCAGCAGACGGGACACCGGGGGCAATGAGCAGTTCTTC. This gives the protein CASRRDTGGNEQFF.

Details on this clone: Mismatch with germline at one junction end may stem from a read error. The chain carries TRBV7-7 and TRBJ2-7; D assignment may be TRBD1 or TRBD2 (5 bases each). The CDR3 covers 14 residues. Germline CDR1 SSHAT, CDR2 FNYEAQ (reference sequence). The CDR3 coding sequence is TGTGCTAGCAGCTTAGTTTTAGGGACGAACGAGCAGTACTTC. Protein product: CASSLVLGTNEQYF.

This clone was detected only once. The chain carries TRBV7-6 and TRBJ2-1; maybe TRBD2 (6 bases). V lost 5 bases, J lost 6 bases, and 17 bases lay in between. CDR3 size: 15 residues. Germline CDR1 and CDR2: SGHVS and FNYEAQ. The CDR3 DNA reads TGTGCCAGCAGCCCAATGGCGGGGTTTGGCAATGAGCAGTTCTTC. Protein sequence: CASSPMAGFGNEQFF.

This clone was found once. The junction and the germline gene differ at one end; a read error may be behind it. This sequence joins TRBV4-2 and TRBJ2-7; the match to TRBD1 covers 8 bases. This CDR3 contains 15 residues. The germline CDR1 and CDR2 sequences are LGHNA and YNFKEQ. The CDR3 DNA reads TGTGCCAGCAGCCAAGAACAGGGGGACTCCAACGAGCAGTACTTC. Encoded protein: CASSQEQGDSNEQYF.

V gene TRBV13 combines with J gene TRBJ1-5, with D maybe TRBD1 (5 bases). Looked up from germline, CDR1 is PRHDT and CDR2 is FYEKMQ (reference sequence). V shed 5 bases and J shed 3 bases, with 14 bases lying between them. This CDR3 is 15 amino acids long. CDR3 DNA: TGTGCCAGCAGCCGGGGCAGGCCCCCCAATCAGCCCCAGCATTTT. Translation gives CASSRGRPPNQPQHF.

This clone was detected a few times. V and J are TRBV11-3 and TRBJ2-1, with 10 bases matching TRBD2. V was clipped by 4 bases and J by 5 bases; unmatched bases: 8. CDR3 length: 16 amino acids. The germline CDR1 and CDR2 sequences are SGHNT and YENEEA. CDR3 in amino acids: CASSSQAGGINNEQFF. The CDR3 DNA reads TGTGCCAGCAGCTCCCAAGCGGGAGGGATAAACAATGAGCAGTTCTTC.

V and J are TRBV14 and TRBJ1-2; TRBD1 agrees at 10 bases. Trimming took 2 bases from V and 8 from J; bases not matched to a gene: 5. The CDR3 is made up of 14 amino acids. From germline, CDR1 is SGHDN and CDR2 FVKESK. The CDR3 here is CASSQSWTGGGYTF. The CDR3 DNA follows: TGTGCCAGCAGCCAATCTTGGACAGGGGGAGGCTACACCTTC.